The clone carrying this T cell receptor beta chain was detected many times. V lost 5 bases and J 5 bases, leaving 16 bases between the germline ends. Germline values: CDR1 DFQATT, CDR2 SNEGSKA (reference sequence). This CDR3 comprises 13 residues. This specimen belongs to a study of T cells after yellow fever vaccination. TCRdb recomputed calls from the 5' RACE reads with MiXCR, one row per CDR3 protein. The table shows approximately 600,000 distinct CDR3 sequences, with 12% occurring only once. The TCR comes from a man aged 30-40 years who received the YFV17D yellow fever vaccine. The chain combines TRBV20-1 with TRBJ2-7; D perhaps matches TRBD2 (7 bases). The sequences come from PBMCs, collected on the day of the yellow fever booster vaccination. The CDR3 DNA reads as TGCAGTGCTCAAACCGGGGGGCGGGACGAGCAGTACTTC. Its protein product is CSAQTGGRDEQYF.